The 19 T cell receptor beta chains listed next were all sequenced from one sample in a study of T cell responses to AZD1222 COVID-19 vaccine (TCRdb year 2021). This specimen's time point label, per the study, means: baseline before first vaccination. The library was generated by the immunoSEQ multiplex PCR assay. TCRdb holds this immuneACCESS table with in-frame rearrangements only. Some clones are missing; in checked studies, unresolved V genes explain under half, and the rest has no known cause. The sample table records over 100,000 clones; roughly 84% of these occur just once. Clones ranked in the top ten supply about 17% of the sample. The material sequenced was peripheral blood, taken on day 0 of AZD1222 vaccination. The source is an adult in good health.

CDR3 DNA: TGTGCCAGCAGCTACCGGGACAAACAGCCCCAGCATTTT. It translates to CASSYRDKQPQHF. The chain employs TRBV7-2 and TRBJ1-5, with D maybe TRBD1 (6 bases). The CDR3 runs 13 residues. Trimming left V 4 bases short and J 7 bases short, with 11 bases between. Germline V CDR1 and CDR2: SGHTA, FQGNSA.

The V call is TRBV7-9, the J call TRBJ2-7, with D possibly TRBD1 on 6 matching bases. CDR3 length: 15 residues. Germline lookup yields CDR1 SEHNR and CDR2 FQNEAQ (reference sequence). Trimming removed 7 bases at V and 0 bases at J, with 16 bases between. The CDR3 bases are TGTGCCAGCACGGTGGTGAGGGGGTTCTCCTACGAGCAGTACTTC. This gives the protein CASTVVRGFSYEQYF.

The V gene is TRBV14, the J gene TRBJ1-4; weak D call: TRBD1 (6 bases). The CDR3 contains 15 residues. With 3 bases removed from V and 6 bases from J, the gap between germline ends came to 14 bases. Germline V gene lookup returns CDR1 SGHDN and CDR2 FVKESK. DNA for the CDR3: TGTGCCAGCAGCCACGGTGGACAGTGGGATGAAAAACTGTTTTTT. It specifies CASSHGGQWDEKLFF.

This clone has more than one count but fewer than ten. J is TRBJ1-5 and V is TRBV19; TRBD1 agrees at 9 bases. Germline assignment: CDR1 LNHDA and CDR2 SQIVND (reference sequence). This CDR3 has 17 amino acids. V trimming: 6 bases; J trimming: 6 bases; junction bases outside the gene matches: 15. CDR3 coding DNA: TGTGCCAGTAGACCGCGCCGGGACAGGGATAAAAGTCAGCCCCAGCATTTT. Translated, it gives CASRPRRDRDKSQPQHF.

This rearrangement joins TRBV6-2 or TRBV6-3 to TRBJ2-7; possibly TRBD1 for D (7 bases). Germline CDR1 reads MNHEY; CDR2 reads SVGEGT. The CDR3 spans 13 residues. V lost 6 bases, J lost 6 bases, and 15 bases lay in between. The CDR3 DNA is TGTGCCAGCAGCTTGACAGGGACTTTCGAGCAGTACGTC. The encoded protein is CASSLTGTFEQYV.

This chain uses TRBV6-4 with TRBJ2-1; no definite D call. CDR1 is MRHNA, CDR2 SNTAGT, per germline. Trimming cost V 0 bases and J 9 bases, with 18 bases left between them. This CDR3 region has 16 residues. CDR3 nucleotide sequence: TGTGCCAGCAGTGACTCGAGTGGCAAGGGAAGGGTTGAGCAGTTCTTC. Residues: CASSDSSGKGRVEQFF.

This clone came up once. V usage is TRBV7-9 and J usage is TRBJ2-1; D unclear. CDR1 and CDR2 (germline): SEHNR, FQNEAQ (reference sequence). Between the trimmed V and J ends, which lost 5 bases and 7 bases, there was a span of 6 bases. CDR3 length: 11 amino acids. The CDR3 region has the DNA TGTGCCAGCAGCCCAAAAAATGAGCAGTTCTTC. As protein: CASSPKNEQFF.

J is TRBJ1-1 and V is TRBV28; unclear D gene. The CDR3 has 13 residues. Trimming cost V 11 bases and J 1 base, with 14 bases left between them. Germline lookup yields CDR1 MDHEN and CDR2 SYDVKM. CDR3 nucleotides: TGTGCCTACCAAGACAAACAGAACACTGAAGCTTTCTTT. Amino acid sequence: CAYQDKQNTEAFF.

The CDR3 DNA reads TGTGCCAGCAGCTTAATGGGGAACACTGAAGCTTTCTTT. Amino acids: CASSLMGNTEAFF. The genes are TRBV11-3 and TRBJ1-1; D is ambiguous. V lost 2 bases to trimming and J lost 1 base, with 5 bases between them. CDR1 is SGHNT and CDR2 is YENEEA in the germline V gene. This CDR3 contains 13 residues.

CDR3 bases: TGTGCCAGCAGCAAAGCCGGGACAGGGGGCTATGGCTACACCTTC. Translation gives CASSKAGTGGYGYTF. The rearrangement joins TRBV7-2 to TRBJ1-2; 11 bases agree with TRBD1. Germline V lookup: CDR1 SGHTA, CDR2 FQGNSA. This CDR3 has 15 amino acids. The ends lost 5 bases at V and 4 bases at J; junction bases unmatched: 6. The full variable domain, rest sourced from reference TRBV7-2 and TRBJ1-2, is GAGVSQSPSNKVTEKGKDVELRCDPISGHTALYWYRQSLGQGLEFLIYFQGNSAPDKSGLPSDRFSAERTGGSVSTLTIQRTQQEDSAVYLCASSKAGTGGYGYTFGSGTRLTVV.

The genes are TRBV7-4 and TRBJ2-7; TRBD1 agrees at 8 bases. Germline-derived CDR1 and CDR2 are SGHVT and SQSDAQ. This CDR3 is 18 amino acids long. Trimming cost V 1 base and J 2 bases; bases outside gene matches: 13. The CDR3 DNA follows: TGTGCCAGCAGCTTAGGATACTTCTACAGGGGGGCCGCCTACGAGCAGTACGTC. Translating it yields CASSLGYFYRGAAYEQYV.

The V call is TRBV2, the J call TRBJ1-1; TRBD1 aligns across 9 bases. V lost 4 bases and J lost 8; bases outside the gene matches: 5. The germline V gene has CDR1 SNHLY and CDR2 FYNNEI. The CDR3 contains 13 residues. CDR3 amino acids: CASSAGTGWEAFF. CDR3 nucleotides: TGTGCCAGCAGTGCCGGGACAGGGTGGGAAGCTTTCTTT.

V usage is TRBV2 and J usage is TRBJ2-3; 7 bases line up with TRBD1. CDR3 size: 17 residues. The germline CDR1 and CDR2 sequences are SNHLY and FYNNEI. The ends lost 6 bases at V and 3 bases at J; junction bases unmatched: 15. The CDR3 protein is CASSPTLDRVGTDTQYF. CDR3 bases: TGTGCCAGCAGCCCAACCCTAGACAGGGTGGGGACAGATACGCAGTATTTT. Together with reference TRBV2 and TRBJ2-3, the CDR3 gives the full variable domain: EPEVTQTPSHQVTQMGQEVILRCVPISNHLYFYWYRQILGQKVEFLVSFYNNEISEKSEIFDDQFSVERPDGSNFTLKIRSTKLEDSAMYFCASSPTLDRVGTDTQYFGPGTRLTVL.

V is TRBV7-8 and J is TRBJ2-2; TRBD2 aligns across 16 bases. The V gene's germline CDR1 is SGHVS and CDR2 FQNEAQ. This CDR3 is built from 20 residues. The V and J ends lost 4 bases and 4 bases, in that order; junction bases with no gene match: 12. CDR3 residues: CASSSWAGLAGGPVTGELFF. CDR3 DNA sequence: TGTGCCAGCAGCTCCTGGGCGGGACTAGCGGGAGGGCCTGTCACCGGGGAGCTGTTTTTT.

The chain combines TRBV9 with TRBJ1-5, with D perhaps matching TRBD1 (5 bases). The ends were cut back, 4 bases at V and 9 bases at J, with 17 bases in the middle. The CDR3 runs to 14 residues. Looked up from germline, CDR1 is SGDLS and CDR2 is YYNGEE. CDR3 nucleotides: TGTGCCAGCAGCCAGGGACGGGAACTGGGGCCCCAGCATTTT. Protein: CASSQGRELGPQHF.

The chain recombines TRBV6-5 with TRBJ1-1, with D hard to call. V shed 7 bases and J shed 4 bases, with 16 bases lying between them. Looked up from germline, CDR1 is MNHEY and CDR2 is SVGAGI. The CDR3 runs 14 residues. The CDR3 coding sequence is TGTGCCAGCATCGCAGGTGTAGGAGTCACTGAAGCTTTCTTT. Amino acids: CASIAGVGVTEAFF.

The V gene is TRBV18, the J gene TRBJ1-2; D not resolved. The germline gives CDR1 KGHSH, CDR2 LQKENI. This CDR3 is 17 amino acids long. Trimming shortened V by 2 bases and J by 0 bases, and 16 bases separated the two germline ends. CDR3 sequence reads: CASSPGNLGITNYGYTF. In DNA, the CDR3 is TGTGCCAGCTCACCAGGGAATTTGGGGATTACTAACTATGGCTACACCTTC.

The CDR3 DNA reads TGTGCCAGCAGCTTCGGGACAGATGCACCCCTCCACTTT. Its translation is CASSFGTDAPLHF. The chain uses TRBV7-9 and TRBJ1-6; 7 bases are shared with TRBD1. This CDR3 has 13 amino acids. J gave up 11 bases and V 3 bases, and 4 bases lay outside the gene matches. Germline loops: CDR1 SEHNR, CDR2 FQNEAQ (reference sequence).

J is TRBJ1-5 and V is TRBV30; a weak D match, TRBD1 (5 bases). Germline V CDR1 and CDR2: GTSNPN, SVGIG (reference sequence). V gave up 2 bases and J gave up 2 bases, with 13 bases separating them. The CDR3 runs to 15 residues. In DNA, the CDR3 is TGTGCCTGGAGTCCGAGGGGAGGGGGCAATCAGCCCCAGCATTTT. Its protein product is CAWSPRGGGNQPQHF.